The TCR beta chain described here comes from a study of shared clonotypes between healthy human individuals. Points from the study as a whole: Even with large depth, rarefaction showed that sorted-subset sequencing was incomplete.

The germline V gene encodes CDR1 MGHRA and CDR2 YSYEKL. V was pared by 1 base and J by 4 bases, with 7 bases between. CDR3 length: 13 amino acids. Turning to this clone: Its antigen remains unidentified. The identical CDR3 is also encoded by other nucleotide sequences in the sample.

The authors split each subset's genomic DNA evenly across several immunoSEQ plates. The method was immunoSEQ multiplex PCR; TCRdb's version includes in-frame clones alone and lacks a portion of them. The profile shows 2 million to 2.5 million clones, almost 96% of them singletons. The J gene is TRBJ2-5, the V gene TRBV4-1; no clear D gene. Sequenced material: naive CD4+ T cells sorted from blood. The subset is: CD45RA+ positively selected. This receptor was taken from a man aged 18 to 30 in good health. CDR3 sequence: CASSQARRETQYF. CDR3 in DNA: TGCGCCAGCAGCCAAGCGAGGAGAGAGACCCAGTACTTC.